This T cell receptor (beta chain) was sequenced in a study of tumor and adjacent non-tumor tissue in lung cancer. Study as a whole: Patients comprised some eleven adenocarcinoma, 2 squamous cell carcinoma and 1 small cell lung cancer. Overall study results and limits: Tumor tissue had significantly higher TCR diversity than normal lung.

The CDR3 totals 17 residues. Germline V lookup: CDR1 SGHDN, CDR2 FVKESK. V was shortened by 1 base and J by 3 bases, with 16 bases between the two germline ends. Comments on this clonotype: Its target is unknown.

TCRbeta libraries were built with three rounds of nested PCR, modified from ARM-PCR. TCRdb re-called the multiplex PCR reads through MiXCR, storing one row per CDR3 protein. The table has 70,000 or so distinct CDR3 sequences, 50% to 60% seen once. The template was RNA from unsorted bulk tissue. The sequence derives from a man over 45 with non-small cell lung cancer. Sequencing used lung tumor tissue. V and J are TRBV14 and TRBJ2-1; D is ambiguous. DNA of the CDR3: TGTGCCAGCAGCCAAGTTGTTGGCAGGTACGACTACAATGAGCAGTTCTTC. Encoded protein: CASSQVVGRYDYNEQFF.